This TCR beta chain was captured in a study of long-term antiretroviral therapy in people with HIV (dated by TCRdb to 2021 to 2024). About the study as a whole: The earliest samples were collected approximately a decade before the 2015 WHO recommendation for immediate ART, a period when ART was typically delayed until CD4 counts fell. Test extractions of a monoclonal T-cell line alongside approximately 34 polyclonal samples showed no cross-contamination during QIAcube processing. Of the roughly 30 participants with HIV, about a dozen were female. This retrospective serial study examined whether starting ART and sustained HIV suppression were associated with changes in the composition and diversity of the TRB repertoire in peripheral blood. A total of over 150 cryopreserved PBMC samples came from around 30 adults with confirmed HIV infection and were collected serially over a mean of approximately six years (range 1-12).

Inclusion was restricted to participants for whom at least one PBMC sample before ART initiation and at least two post-ART samples were available. All participants with HIV were treated in the United States of America. Before DNA extraction, cryopreserved samples containing about 0.9-10 million PBMC were thawed and washed. At the time of the earliest PBMC sample, participants with HIV were aged between roughly 20 and 55 years. PBMC samples from each participant spanned 1-4 timepoints before ART initiation and 2-8 timepoints after ART initiation, with a median of 7 samples. For every participant, serial HIV viral load, CD4+ T-cell count, ART history and demographic data were obtained. A Qiagen kit on a QIAcube was used to extract genomic DNA from unsorted PBMC, with samples processed in batches of 12. Notes on this clone: Its antigen remains unidentified. Base quality data are lacking; no much larger clone is found one base away.

Cut back by 0 bases and 5 bases, the V and J ends lie 13 bases apart. The CDR3 holds 15 amino acids from the cysteine to the phenylalanine. The CDR3 DNA has 45 bases and is translated from base 1. Sequences MNHNY (CDR1) and SVGAGI (CDR2) are obtained from the germline V gene (reference sequence). The immunoSEQ hsTCRB v3.0 assay was used at survey level resolution for TRB variable region sequencing. TRB sequencing targeted a depth of roughly 35,000-55,000 T-cell genomes per sample. An Illumina MiSeq with a v3 150-cycle kit was used to sequence the pooled TRB libraries. Concerning the study's data processing: Repertoire analysis was performed in R inside a reproducible Nextflow workflow that covered QC, data transformation and analysis. LymphoSeq2, an R package for AIRR-Seq data exploration, was used to implement custom analyses. After excluding several samples that yielded fewer than 5000 total TRB sequences, 150 to 200 HIV repertoires remained for analysis. Of the 188 retained HIV repertoires, roughly 61 were collected before and 129 after ART initiation. Each repertoire was downsampled to 5000 TRB nucleotide sequences, and summary statistics were averaged across 100 downsampling iterations. Only TRB sequences with CDR3 regions of at least seven amino acids were retained for analysis. Diversity was measured with a Shannon entropy-derived clonality score and the Gini coefficient. In repertoire networks, the top 5000 CDR3 amino acid sequences were linked whenever an edit distance of one separated two sequences. Antigen specificity groups and MHC restriction were predicted for TRB CDR3 amino acid sequences with GLIPH2. To flag known CMV, EBV, HIV or tissue antigen associations, CDR3 amino acid sequences were matched against VDJdb and McPAS-TCR. Pre-ART, post-ART and control groups were compared with Wilcoxon signed-rank tests and Holm-Bonferroni correction. TCRdb obtained this table from immuneACCESS and retained in-frame rearrangements with V and J assigned. These tables miss some clones; where compared with another copy, unresolved V genes account for less than half of the shortfall, and the remainder is unexplained. From that table come the V and J calls and clone size; the DNA was used to work out D and trimming. The sample table lists roughly 28,000 clones, roughly 90% of them with a count of one. Approximately 4% of the sample rests with the top ten.

Beyond this particular receptor, the publication reports: Because PBMC availability was limited, only the TCR beta chain was sequenced, with no alpha chain pairing. Expanded TRB clones identified before ART initiation dominated the repertoire across all time points, though the dominance fluctuated and decreased in many PLHIV after ART. Starting ART was linked to a significant rise in TRB diversity, yet even after long-term ART the diversity remained significantly lower than in transplant donor controls. Compared with controls, HIV repertoires had narrower CDR3 length ranges, and the network structure pointed to an antigen-experienced repertoire that shifted only slightly toward naive after ART. The samples span the years 2004 to 2017, and the ART regimens used may be less effective than current regimens. Unsorted PBMC were profiled instead of sorted CD4+ and CD8+ T cells because pre-ART samples had limited cell numbers. Inferences about post-ART repertoire changes are limited because no data were available on ART adherence, viral resistance or therapy changes.

The receptor's source is a woman aged 18-30 years with HIV. The sequence joins TRBV6-6 to TRBJ2-5; the D gene identity is not certain. The starting material was unsorted PBMCs, obtained 0.5 years after starting antiretroviral therapy. The nucleotide sequence reads as follows: TGTGCCAGCAGTTACTCGAAGGTACCTAGGGAGACCCAGTACTTC. Translation gives CASSYSKVPRETQYF.